The 27 T cell receptor beta chains listed next were all sequenced from one sample in a study of blood T cells in healthy people across ages. A J-beta primer mix and a sample-barcoded 5' primer were used in a second PCR of about 6 to 12 cycles. MiXCR, run by TCRdb on the 5' RACE reads, gives a single entry per CDR3 protein. This table holds about 290,000 distinct CDR3 sequences, 27% found once. The sample taken for sequencing was blood. The receptors originated from a woman in her 70s in good health.

Worth noting for this clonotype: Likely a read error: the CDR3 ends without its conserved phenylalanine or tryptophan. V gene TRBV20-1 combines with J gene TRBJ1-4, with TRBD1 matching 8 bases. In germline, CDR1 is DFQATT, CDR2 SNEGSKA (reference sequence). The CDR3 is 14 amino acids. The trim removed 2 bases at V and 7 bases at J, leaving 6 bases unmatched. DNA of the CDR3: TGCAGTGCTAGATCCGGACAGGGATTTGAAAAACTGTTTTCT. Its protein is CSARSGQGFEKLFS.

In its sample, this clonotype was seen a few times. In DNA, the CDR3 is TGCAGTGCTCGATTCAATACGGGACTAGCGGGAGGGAACTCCTACAATGAGCAGTTCTTC. Encoded protein: CSARFNTGLAGGNSYNEQFF. The V and J genes are TRBV20-1 and TRBJ2-1; 16 bases are shared with TRBD2. Germline CDR1 DFQATT, CDR2 SNEGSKA (reference sequence). Trimming removed 5 bases from V and 0 bases from J; junction bases left unmatched: 13. This CDR3 region has 20 residues.

This clonotype has more than one count but fewer than ten. V gene TRBV2 combines with J gene TRBJ2-5; D not resolved. The end of the DNA aligns better with TRBJ2-1, so the J call may be wrong. The CDR3 spans 12 residues. CDR1 is SNHLY and CDR2 is FYNNEI in the germline V gene. The CDR3 DNA is TGTGCCAGCAGTGGCTTGGGGAATGAGCAGTTCTTC. This encodes CASSGLGNEQFF.

This clonotype was detected a few times. This rearrangement joins TRBV28 to TRBJ1-2; tentative D call: TRBD1 (5 bases). V lost 4 bases to trimming and J lost 5 bases, with 14 bases between them. The CDR3 covers 14 residues. Germline V gives CDR1 MDHEN, CDR2 SYDVKM. CDR3 DNA: TGTGCCAGCAGTTATGGGCCCGGGGGGTATGGCTACACCTTC. It specifies CASSYGPGGYGYTF.

To note about this clonotype: With a much larger clone just one base away, this may be a read error. The chain links TRBV5-5 to TRBJ1-4, with D unresolved. Germline values: CDR1 SGHKS, CDR2 YYEKEE (reference sequence). Trimming pared 4 bases from V and 1 base from J, leaving 14 bases between. The length of the CDR3 is 16 residues. CDR3 protein: CASSVKEAGTNEKLFF. The CDR3 bases are TGTGCCAGCAGCGTCAAGGAGGCAGGAACTAATGAAAAACTGTTTTTT.

This clonotype was seen a few times. J is TRBJ2-1 and V is TRBV29-1; TRBD2 agrees at 14 bases. This CDR3 spans 18 amino acids. CDR1 and CDR2 from the germline V gene are SQVTM and ANQGSEA. V lost 6 bases and J lost 4; bases outside the gene matches: 14. The CDR3 protein is CSVESGTSGRGGYNEQFF. The CDR3 region has the DNA TGCAGCGTGGAATCCGGGACTAGCGGGAGAGGGGGTTACAATGAGCAGTTCTTC.

This rearrangement joins TRBV6-2 or TRBV6-3 to TRBJ1-6; 9 positions match TRBD1. Losses at the gene ends were 6 bases for V and 8 bases for J; bases not matched to a gene: 11. The CDR3 has 16 amino acids. CDR1 MNHEY and CDR2 SVGEGT come from the germline V gene. The CDR3 DNA reads as TGTGCCAGCAGAAAAGCTAAGACAGGGGGAGATTCACCCCTCCACTTT. Its translation is CASRKAKTGGDSPLHF.

J is TRBJ1-1 and V is TRBV20-1; TRBD1 matches 9 bases. The CDR3 runs 16 residues. Germline lookup yields CDR1 DFQATT and CDR2 SNEGSKA (reference sequence). Trimming at V came to 0 bases and at J to 1 base, leaving 6 bases not matched to a gene. In DNA form, the CDR3 reads TGCAGTGCTAGAGATCGGAGGGGACAGGGGAACACTGAAGCTTTCTTT. Translating it yields CSARDRRGQGNTEAFF.

The table lists this clonotype with a few counts. The CDR3 reads CAIQGTGYEQYF. DNA for the CDR3: TGTGCCATACAGGGAACCGGCTACGAGCAGTACTTC. This chain connects TRBV10-3 to TRBJ2-1, with D tentatively TRBD1 (6 bases). Matching the DNA end better, TRBJ2-7 makes the J call doubtful. The CDR3 covers 12 residues. Germline V lookup: CDR1 ENHRY, CDR2 SYGVKD.

In its sample, this clonotype was seen many times. The genes are TRBV5-1 and TRBJ1-4, with 10 bases aligning to TRBD1. Germline V gene lookup returns CDR1 SGHRS and CDR2 YFSETQ. The CDR3 covers 16 residues. V shed 4 bases, J shed 7 bases, and the junction held 10 bases outside the gene matches. CDR3 nucleotide sequence: TGCGCCAGCAGCACAACGGCCGGGACAGGGGTTGAAAAACTGTTTTTT. It translates to CASSTTAGTGVEKLFF.

The CDR3 DNA reads as TGTGCCAGCAGCGAGCGGCCGGGCAGGGATGGTGGCTACACCTTC. It encodes CASSERPGRDGGYTF. The V and J genes are TRBV7-3 and TRBJ1-2; D may be TRBD1 (5 bases). V lost 5 bases and J lost 7, with 20 bases in between. From germline, CDR1 is SGHTA and CDR2 FQGTGA. The CDR3 contains 15 residues. The full variable domain, its missing parts supplied by reference TRBV7-3 and TRBJ1-2, is GAGVSQTPSNKVTEKGKYVELRCDPISGHTALYWYRQSLGQGPEFLIYFQGTGAADDSGLPNDRFFAVRPEGSVSTLKIQRTERGDSAVYLCASSERPGRDGGYTFGSGTRLTVV.

This clonotype turned up a few times. V gene TRBV12-3 or TRBV12-4 combines with J gene TRBJ2-3; possible D gene TRBD1, 5 bases. V lost 2 bases and J lost 4, with 10 bases in between. The CDR3 totals 14 residues. The CDR3 DNA is TGTGCCAGCAGTTTACAGGGTAGATCAGATACGCAGTATTTT. This encodes CASSLQGRSDTQYF.

This clonotype occurred a few times. The CDR3 end shows no conserved phenylalanine or tryptophan, and so a read error is likely. The chain combines TRBV28 with TRBJ1-1, with TRBD1 as a possible D gene (6 bases). The CDR3 has 13 residues. Germline lookup yields CDR1 MDHEN and CDR2 SYDVKM. The ends were cut back, 2 bases at V and 5 bases at J, with 9 bases in the middle. The CDR3, as DNA: TGTGCCAGCAGTTTAGGGGGGCGTACTGAAGCTTTCTCT. Translated: CASSLGGRTEAFS.

This clonotype was observed at least ten times. The V and J genes are TRBV28 and TRBJ2-7; the D gene is possibly TRBD1 (5 bases). Between the trimmed V and J ends, which lost 6 bases and 1 base, there was a span of 22 bases. The CDR3 is 17 residues long. Germline V lookup: CDR1 MDHEN, CDR2 SYDVKM. In DNA form, the CDR3 reads TGTGCCAGCAGCCACACCCCGAAGGCAGGGATTTCCTACGAGCAGTACTTC. Translated, it gives CASSHTPKAGISYEQYF.

This clonotype was observed at least ten times. The chain recombines TRBV29-1 with TRBJ2-1; 10 positions match TRBD2. This CDR3 comprises 15 residues. The V gene's germline CDR1 is SQVTM and CDR2 ANQGSEA. With 1 base clipped from V and 8 bases from J, the junction kept 8 bases outside the gene matches. CDR3 residues: CSVEAVAGGSHEQFF. CDR3 coding DNA: TGCAGCGTTGAAGCGGTAGCGGGAGGTTCACATGAGCAGTTCTTC.

The genes are TRBV4-1 and TRBJ2-5; the D call may be TRBD1 or TRBD2 (6 bases each). The CDR3 runs 16 residues. Trimming removed 3 bases at V and 2 bases at J, with 16 bases between. Germline CDR1 reads MGHRA; CDR2 reads YSYEKL. CDR3 sequence reads: CASSHGRGGPQETQYF. The CDR3 DNA sequence: TGCGCCAGCAGCCACGGTCGTGGGGGGCCACAAGAGACCCAGTACTTC.

This clonotype has only a few counts. A read error may explain this, as a much larger clone is one base away. This chain joins TRBV6-1 and TRBJ2-7; D gene unclear. The CDR3 is 14 amino acids. Germline CDR1 and CDR2: MNHNS and SASEGT. CDR3 loop: CVSSDRVLVGEQYF. The CDR3 region has the DNA TGTGTCAGCAGTGATCGCGTTCTAGTCGGCGAGCAGTACTTC.

V is TRBV7-2 and J is TRBJ2-7; D possibly uses TRBD1 or TRBD2 (7 bases each). V shed 3 bases and J shed 6 bases, with 18 bases lying between them. CDR1 and CDR2 (germline): SGHTA, FQGNSA. The CDR3 contains 15 residues. CDR3 protein: CASSFRQGGFVEQYF. CDR3 nucleotide sequence: TGTGCCAGCAGCTTTCGACAGGGAGGGTTTGTCGAGCAGTACTTC.

This clonotype was seen a few times. This chain joins TRBV7-9 and TRBJ2-1; D may be TRBD1 (5 bases). Germline values: CDR1 SEHNR, CDR2 FQNEAQ (reference sequence). Trimming left V 6 bases short and J 4 bases short, with 22 bases between. The CDR3 is 17 residues long. The CDR3 coding sequence is TGTGCCAGCAGGGAGTTATGGGGCAGGGCTCAATACAATGAGCAGTTCTTC. Amino acids: CASRELWGRAQYNEQFF.

The chain recombines TRBV7-3 with TRBJ2-3; 10 bases align to TRBD2. Germline loops: CDR1 SGHTA, CDR2 FQGTGA. CDR3 length equals 15 residues. The ends lost 1 base at V and 4 bases at J; junction bases unmatched: 2. CDR3 in DNA: TGTGCCAGCAGCTTAATAGCGGGAGGTGCAGATACGCAGTATTTT. Amino acids: CASSLIAGGADTQYF. Together with reference TRBV7-3 and TRBJ2-3, the CDR3 gives the full variable domain: GAGVSQTPSNKVTEKGKYVELRCDPISGHTALYWYRQSLGQGPEFLIYFQGTGAADDSGLPNDRFFAVRPEGSVSTLKIQRTERGDSAVYLCASSLIAGGADTQYFGPGTRLTVL.

This clonotype was counted many times. V and J are TRBV7-2 and TRBJ2-5; D not resolved. The CDR3 loop spans 14 amino acids. The V end lost 3 bases, the J end lost 5 bases, and 13 bases lay between the germline ends. The germline V gene has CDR1 SGHTA and CDR2 FQGNSA. CDR3 sequence reads: CASSLHVGEETQYF. The CDR3 coding sequence is TGTGCCAGCAGCTTGCATGTTGGCGAGGAGACCCAGTACTTC.

The V call is TRBV12-3 or TRBV12-4, the J call TRBJ2-5; 10 bases map to TRBD1. J lost 5 bases, V lost 3 bases, and 6 bases had no gene match. The CDR3 is 15 residues long. This CDR3 is CASSFGTGVKETQYF. The CDR3 coding sequence is TGTGCCAGCAGTTTTGGGACAGGGGTGAAGGAGACCCAGTACTTC.

Only a few counts were recorded for this clonotype. The junction departs from the called germline gene at one end, perhaps through a read error. CDR3 sequence: CTSRRGGRGQETQYF. The CDR3 bases are TGCACCAGCAGAAGGGGGGGCAGGGGCCAAGAGACCCAGTACTTC. The chain links TRBV5-1 to TRBJ2-5; D may be TRBD2 (7 bases). Germline loops: CDR1 SGHRS, CDR2 YFSETQ. This CDR3 is built from 15 residues. Based on the CDR3 plus reference TRBV5-1 and TRBJ2-5, the full variable domain is KAGVTQTPRYLIKTRGQQVTLSCSPISGHRSVSWYQQTPGQGLQFLFEYFSETQRNKGNFPGRFSGRQFSNSRSEMNVSTLELGDSALYLCTSRRGGRGQETQYFGPGTRLLVL.

The genes are TRBV28 and TRBJ1-4, with D perhaps matching TRBD1 (5 bases). The V gene lost 5 bases and the J gene lost 17 bases, with 18 bases spanning the gap. Germline V lookup: CDR1 MDHEN, CDR2 SYDVKM. This CDR3 has 12 residues. CDR3 sequence (DNA): TGTGCCAGCAGTATTCGACCGGGACCCCCTTTTTTT. It codes for CASSIRPGPPFF.

V gene TRBV3-1 combines with J gene TRBJ2-5, with D hard to call. The CDR3 consists of 16 residues. The germline V gene has CDR1 LGHDT and CDR2 YNNKEL (reference sequence). Trimming stripped 1 base from V and 2 bases from J, with 14 bases between. As DNA, the CDR3 is TGTGCCAGCAGCCAAGTTTGGGGAACGACACAAGAGACCCAGTACTTC. Translated: CASSQVWGTTQETQYF.

This clonotype came up a few times. The gene calls are TRBV4-2 and TRBJ1-2; D remains unclear. The CDR3 has 15 amino acids. Germline assignment: CDR1 LGHNA and CDR2 YNFKEQ. Trimming stripped 1 base from V and 4 bases from J, with 13 bases between. CDR3 sequence: CASSQAIVGTYGYTF. CDR3 DNA sequence: TGTGCCAGCAGCCAAGCAATCGTAGGAACCTATGGCTACACCTTC.

This clonotype was detected only a few times. Sequence at one end of the junction differs from germline and may be a read error. V and J are TRBV7-8 and TRBJ1-5; D perhaps matches TRBD1 (5 bases). This CDR3 comprises 16 residues. Germline loops: CDR1 SGHVS, CDR2 FQNEAQ. The CDR3 protein is CASSLAQGVPNQPRHF. The CDR3 bases are TGTGCCAGCAGCTTAGCGCAGGGTGTCCCCAATCAGCCCCGGCATTTT.